This TCR beta chain was recorded in a study of early T cells in non-severe SARS-CoV-2 infection (dated by TCRdb to about 2021). Describing the broader study: TCR sequencing used bulk RNA from unsorted whole blood, so alpha and beta chains could not be paired.

The library was produced with 5' RACE. The sample was run on a NextSeq 500. Unique molecular identifiers were attached to individual cDNA molecules in the TCR library protocol so that sequencing error and PCR bias could be corrected. Sequencing covered both TCR alpha and beta chains, and within each sample the abundances of alpha and beta sequences were tightly co-correlated. Turning to the authors' computational methods: V gene, J gene and CDR3 annotation of TCR sequences was performed with Decombinator V4. TCRs were defined as expanded if a significant change between any two time points was detected under a Poisson model with p below 0.0001. TCR abundances were normalised to the total number of TCRs sequenced in each sample and reported as counts per million. TRAV1-2 paired with TRAJ12, TRAJ20 or TRAJ33 defined MAIT TCRs, while TRAV10 paired with TRAJ18 defined iNKT TCRs. VDJdb, accessed 1 November 2021, was searched for CMV, EBV and SARS-CoV-2 annotated TCRs, with TCRs annotated for multiple antigens excluded. The raw public data were reprocessed by TCRdb itself: fastp quality trimming at Q25, MiXCR clonotype calling, in-frame beta chains only. All rows with the same CDR3 protein become a single entry with the most common DNA and genes. None of the V and J calls come from the authors' own analysis; TCRdb made them. The sample records some 30,000 distinct CDR3 sequences, under 6.5% of which are singletons. 10% to 15% of the sample is in the top ten clones.

Based on the germline V gene (reference sequence), the CDR1 and CDR2 sequences are LGHDT and YNNKEL. Including the terminal cysteine and phenylalanine, the CDR3 comprises 16 residues. The DNA shown is the 48-base CDR3, in frame from base 1. Trimming costs V 0 bases and J 4 bases, and their ends lie 13 bases apart. A remark on this clonotype: Its antigen remains unidentified. The record has no base qualities; no much larger clone is one base away.

The research as a whole found: VDJdb matching was skewed toward anti-spike CD8 responses, so virus-specific expansions were likely underestimated and private and CD4 specificities were missed.

Set within a cohort of healthcare workers in London, UK, this nested case-control study involved weekly PCR testing of nasopharyngeal swabs along with blood sampling. Healthcare workers were recruited during the week of the UK lockdown, between 23 and 31 March 2020, and followed weekly for up to roughly 15 weeks. This TCR came from an adult who was a healthcare worker with PCR-confirmed SARS-CoV-2 infection or an uninfected control (not recorded which). Sequenced material: whole blood. Recombination connected TRBV3-1 to TRBJ2-1, and perhaps TRBD1 as D gene, on 6 matching bases. DNA sequence: TGTGCCAGCAGCCAAGATATCAAGGGACATTACAATGAGCAGTTCTTC. Its coded protein is CASSQDIKGHYNEQFF.